The subject of this entry is one T cell receptor (beta chain). Original methodology: The distant-metastasis classifier for papillary thyroid cancer was built from CDR3 differences across clinicopathological groups. TCRdb redid the clone calls on the PCR reads using MiXCR. The V and J calls, along with clone size, are taken from TCRdb and not from the paper's own processing. Of some 30,000 clones in the sample, 33% were seen once. This CDR3 has 13 residues. V was pared by 12 bases and J by 5 bases, with 7 bases of the junction left unmatched. Germline-derived CDR1 and CDR2 are KGHDR and SFDVKD. The data belong to a study of metastatic and nonmetastatic thyroid tumors. Study details: It was across blood and tumor or nodule tissue from malignant and benign thyroid patients that repertoires were compared.

Not a single patient had been given any form of treatment at any point before undergoing thyroid surgery. The sequence came from a female donor with papillary thyroid cancer or a benign thyroid nodule (not recorded which). Some clones in this sample may be carry-over from other donors' samples. Sequencing used tumor tissue. The chain carries TRBV24-1 and TRBJ2-1, with TRBD2 matching over 9 bases. CDR3 nucleotide sequence: TGTGCCGTCAAGACTAGCGGTAACAATGAGCAGTTCTTC. Translation: CAVKTSGNNEQFF.